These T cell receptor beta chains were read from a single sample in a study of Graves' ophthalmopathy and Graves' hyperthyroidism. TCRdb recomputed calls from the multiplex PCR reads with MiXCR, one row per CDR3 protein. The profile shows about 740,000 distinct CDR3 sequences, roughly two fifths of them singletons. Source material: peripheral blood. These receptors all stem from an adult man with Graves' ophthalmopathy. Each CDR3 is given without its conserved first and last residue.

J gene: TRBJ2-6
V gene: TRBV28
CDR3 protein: ASGPQGDSGANVLT

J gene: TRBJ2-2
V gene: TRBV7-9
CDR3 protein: ASSLEGPGTGELF

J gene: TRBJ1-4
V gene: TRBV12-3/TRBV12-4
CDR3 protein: ASSPPLGQATNEKLF

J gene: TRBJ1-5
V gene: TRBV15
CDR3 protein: ATSSEEGGHLMPQH

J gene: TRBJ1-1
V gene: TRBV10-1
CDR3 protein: ASGQGAGNTEAF

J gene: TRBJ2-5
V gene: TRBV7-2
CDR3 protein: ASSTGSGAVAGETQY

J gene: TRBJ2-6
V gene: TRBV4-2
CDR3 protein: ASSRLGSGVLT

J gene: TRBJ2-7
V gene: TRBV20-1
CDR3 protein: SARSHSGEQY

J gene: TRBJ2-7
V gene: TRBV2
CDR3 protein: ASSIGDRGVYEQY

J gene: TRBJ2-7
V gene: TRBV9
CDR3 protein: ASSGRDISYEQY

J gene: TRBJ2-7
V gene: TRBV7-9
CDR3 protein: ASSLVGGKTYEQY

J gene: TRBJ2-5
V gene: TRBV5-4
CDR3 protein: ASSFSQGEWGTQY

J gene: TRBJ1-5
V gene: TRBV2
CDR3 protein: ASSGDRGRNQPQH

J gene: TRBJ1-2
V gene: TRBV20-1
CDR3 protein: SASHGNYGYT

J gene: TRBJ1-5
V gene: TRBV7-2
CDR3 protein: ASSYGTGNPQPQH

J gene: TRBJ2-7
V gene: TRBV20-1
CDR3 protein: SARGDRVSYEQY

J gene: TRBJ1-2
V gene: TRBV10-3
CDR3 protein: ASIKGDRVDGYT

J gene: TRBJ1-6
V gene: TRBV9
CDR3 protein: ASSVDAFSYNSPLH

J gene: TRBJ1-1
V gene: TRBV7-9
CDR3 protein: ASSQSGGRVEAF